The 27 T cell receptor beta chains below all came from one sample that was sequenced in a study of human T cells and chemical hapten exposure. As for time point: patch test 1, 2 weeks after DPC sensitization. Specified treatment: therapeutic diphenylcyclopropenone sensitization with weekly scalp DPC. MiXCR, run by TCRdb on the RACE reads, gives a single entry per CDR3 protein. The table shows 370,000 or so distinct CDR3 sequences, with 4.8% occurring only once. The sequencing here drew on whole blood, taken in connection with sensitization to the hapten diphenylcyclopropenone (DPC). The receptors here all came from a woman aged 50 to 60 with alopecia areata. Some clones in this sample may be carry-over from other donors' samples.

In this sample, this clonotype turned up many times. The chain has TRBV11-2 and TRBJ2-3; TRBD2 matches at 13 bases. CDR1 is SGHAT, CDR2 FQNNGV, per germline. V lost 6 bases to trimming and J lost 3 bases; unmatched junction nucleotides: 12. The CDR3 is 18 residues long. For the CDR3, the DNA is TGTGCCAGCAGTCGTACCTTACTAGCGGGAGGGAGGACAGATACGCAGTATTTT. It translates to CASSRTLLAGGRTDTQYF.

This clonotype has a handful of counts. The genes are TRBV12-3 or TRBV12-4 and TRBJ1-3; D uncertain. V dropped 3 bases and J dropped 3 bases, with 9 bases sitting between them. The CDR3 totals 14 residues. Here the CDR3 DNA reads TGTGCCAGCAGTTTGCGACACCTTGGAAACACCATATATTTT. This sequence encodes CASSLRHLGNTIYF.

This clonotype was seen at least ten times. This chain links TRBV20-1 with TRBJ2-3, with TRBD1 identical over 7 bases. The CDR3 loop spans 14 amino acids. J gave up 2 bases and V 2 bases, and 4 bases lay outside the gene matches. CDR1 is DFQATT, CDR2 SNEGSKA, per germline (reference sequence). CDR3 sequence reads: CSARYRGVTDTQYF. In DNA form, the CDR3 reads TGCAGTGCTAGATACAGGGGTGTCACAGATACGCAGTATTTT.

This clonotype was detected once. Being one base from a much bigger clone, this may be a read error. This chain joins TRBV19 and TRBJ2-3, with a possible D match to TRBD2 (5 bases). The germline gives CDR1 LNHDA, CDR2 SQIVND (reference sequence). This CDR3 spans 13 amino acids. V lost 7 bases and J lost 2, with 10 bases in between. The CDR3 loop reads CASKEVATDTQYF. In DNA, the CDR3 is TGTGCCAGTAAGGAGGTTGCCACAGATACGCAGTATTTT.

V and J are TRBV20-1 and TRBJ2-1; 7 bases agree with TRBD2. Germline values: CDR1 DFQATT, CDR2 SNEGSKA (reference sequence). The CDR3 covers 13 residues. The V gene end was trimmed by 2 bases and the J gene end by 8 bases; junction bases not matched to a gene: 6. CDR3 coding DNA: TGCAGTGCTAGATCCGGGACTACAGATGAGCAGTTCTTC. Protein product: CSARSGTTDEQFF.

This clonotype was counted at least ten times. The V call is TRBV2, the J call TRBJ2-2, with 9 bases identical to TRBD2. This CDR3 has 16 residues. The germline V gene has CDR1 SNHLY and CDR2 FYNNEI. The ends lost 6 bases at V and 7 bases at J; junction bases unmatched: 12. DNA of the CDR3: TGTGCCAGCAGCTCCTCCAGCGGGGGGTCCAGCGGGGAGCTGTTTTTT. Encoded protein: CASSSSSGGSSGELFF.

This clonotype was observed at least ten times. The chain couples TRBV29-1 to TRBJ2-1; weak D call: TRBD2 (6 bases). The CDR3 sequence is 14 residues long. CDR1 and CDR2 from the germline V gene are SQVTM and ANQGSEA. The CDR3 DNA follows: TGCAGGGGTTGGAGGGAAGTAACCTACAATGAGCAGTTCTTC. Translation gives CRGWREVTYNEQFF.

Many counts were recorded for this clonotype. This rearrangement joins TRBV2 to TRBJ2-7; 7 nucleotides align to TRBD2. Germline loops: CDR1 SNHLY, CDR2 FYNNEI. V trimming: 4 bases; J trimming: 5 bases; junction bases outside the gene matches: 5. The CDR3 is 13 amino acids. This CDR3 is CASSGSGTHEQYF. CDR3 bases: TGTGCCAGCAGTGGCAGCGGGACCCACGAGCAGTACTTC.

On this clonotype itself: A much larger clone differs from this one at a single base, so this may be a read error. The chain couples TRBV12-3 or TRBV12-4 to TRBJ2-7, with 10 bases that match TRBD2. After removal of 10 bases from V and 5 bases from J, the junction contained 11 bases not matched to a gene. The CDR3 loop spans 14 amino acids. The CDR3 bases are TGTGCCAACAGCCAACTAGCGGGAAGGAACGAGCAGTACTTC. Amino acids: CANSQLAGRNEQYF.

Ten or more counts support this clonotype. The rearrangement uses TRBV6-5 and TRBJ1-3, with a weak D call TRBD1 (6 bases). There are 15 residues in the CDR3. Trimming left V 6 bases short and J 0 bases short, with 12 bases between. In germline, CDR1 is MNHEY, CDR2 SVGAGI. The DNA for the CDR3 is TGTGCCAGCAGGGGGGACACCTTCTCTGGAAACACCATATATTTT. Protein: CASRGDTFSGNTIYF.

This clonotype came up a few times. CDR3 residues: CASSLGGQGGNTIYF. The CDR3 DNA is TGTGCCAGCAGCTTAGGCGGACAGGGAGGAAACACCATATATTTT. This sequence joins TRBV11-2 and TRBJ1-3; TRBD1 matches at 8 bases. The CDR3 is made up of 15 amino acids. V lost 1 base, J lost 4 bases, and 3 bases stayed unmatched. Germline CDR1 is SGHAT and CDR2 is FQNNGV.

This clonotype appeared many times. The gene calls are TRBV7-9 and TRBJ1-1, with a tentative D call TRBD1 (5 bases). The CDR3 has 12 amino acids. Germline-derived CDR1 and CDR2 are SEHNR and FQNEAQ (reference sequence). V shed 4 bases and J shed 6 bases, with 9 bases lying between them. The CDR3, as DNA: TGTGCCAGCAGCTGGGGGGAGGCTGAAGCTTTCTTT. As protein: CASSWGEAEAFF.

This clonotype was detected ten times or more. The chain uses TRBV29-1 and TRBJ2-1, with 7 bases matching TRBD1. In germline, CDR1 is SQVTM, CDR2 ANQGSEA. The CDR3 contains 14 residues. Trimming cost V 3 bases and J 9 bases; bases outside gene matches: 11. The CDR3 DNA reads TGCAGCGTTGACGAAGCGTTACAGGGGACTGAGCAGTTCTTC. Its protein product is CSVDEALQGTEQFF.

This clonotype was observed at least ten times. The chain combines TRBV6-5 with TRBJ2-5; 10 nucleotides match TRBD2. The germline V gene has CDR1 MNHEY and CDR2 SVGAGI. Trimming at V came to 7 bases and at J to 2 bases, leaving 10 bases not matched to a gene. The length of the CDR3 is 16 residues. CDR3 DNA: TGTGCCAGCAACCAGGGCCTAGCGGGAGTTCAAGAGACCCAGTACTTC. Translated, it gives CASNQGLAGVQETQYF.

This clonotype was found a few times. The J gene is TRBJ1-1, the V gene TRBV13; tentative D call: TRBD1 (5 bases). Germline CDR1 is PRHDT and CDR2 is FYEKMQ (reference sequence). The CDR3 contains 12 residues. Trimming left V 5 bases short and J 6 bases short, with 10 bases between. The CDR3 DNA follows: TGTGCCAGCAGCCGAGGGGATTCTGAAGCTTTCTTT. It specifies CASSRGDSEAFF.

This clonotype was seen ten or more times. The chain employs TRBV3-1 and TRBJ2-3; the match to TRBD2 covers 9 bases. The germline V gene has CDR1 LGHDT and CDR2 YNNKEL (reference sequence). This CDR3 region has 15 residues. Trimming at V came to 4 bases and at J to 2 bases, leaving 4 bases not matched to a gene. The DNA of the CDR3 is TGTGCCAGCAGCCCCTTAGCGGGGGACACAGATACGCAGTATTTT. Residues: CASSPLAGDTDTQYF.

Many counts were recorded for this clonotype. The rearrangement uses TRBV3-1 and TRBJ2-3, with D unresolved. V was shortened by 0 bases and J by 4 bases, with 5 bases between the two germline ends. Germline CDR1 LGHDT, CDR2 YNNKEL (reference sequence). The CDR3 runs to 13 residues. CDR3 bases: TGTGCCAGCAGCCAAGATCCCCCAGATACGCAGTATTTT. Translated: CASSQDPPDTQYF.

This chain links TRBV2 with TRBJ2-1; TRBD1 matches 7 bases. The germline V gene encodes CDR1 SNHLY and CDR2 FYNNEI. The CDR3 spans 15 residues. J gave up 6 bases and V 4 bases, and 9 bases lay outside the gene matches. CDR3 sequence (DNA): TGTGCCAGCAGTGGGGACAGTCCAACTTTCAATGAGCAGTTCTTC. As protein: CASSGDSPTFNEQFF.

The chain recombines TRBV10-3 with TRBJ2-5; D unclear. Germline V gene sequence: CDR1 ENHRY, CDR2 SYGVKD. V shed 0 bases and J shed 2 bases, with 7 bases lying between them. This CDR3 comprises 14 residues. Here the CDR3 DNA reads TGTGCCATCAGTGAGTCCGAGTCTCAAGAGACCCAGTACTTC. It specifies CAISESESQETQYF.

This clonotype was found a few times. The gene calls are TRBV4-1 and TRBJ1-6, with unresolved D. This CDR3 has 12 amino acids. Germline CDR1 is MGHRA and CDR2 is YSYEKL. The V gene lost 0 bases and the J gene lost 14 bases, with 8 bases spanning the gap. The CDR3 loop reads CASSQDSGTLHF. Written as DNA, the CDR3 is TGCGCCAGCAGCCAAGATTCGGGGACCCTCCACTTT.

This clonotype was observed many times. The rearrangement links TRBV12-3 or TRBV12-4 to TRBJ1-2; D gene ambiguous. CDR3 length: 13 residues. Trimming pared 6 bases from V and 1 base from J, leaving 9 bases between. CDR3 DNA: TGTGCCAGCAGCACTACACGTAACTATGGCTACACCTTC. Translation gives CASSTTRNYGYTF.

This clonotype was detected ten times or more. This chain joins TRBV4-2 and TRBJ2-6; D might be TRBD1 (5 bases). CDR3 size: 17 residues. V was trimmed by 0 bases and J by 2 bases, leaving 11 bases between them. CDR1 and CDR2 (germline): LGHNA, YNFKEQ. The CDR3 protein is CASSQDGRGAGANVLTF. In DNA form, the CDR3 reads TGTGCCAGCAGCCAAGACGGAAGGGGCGCTGGGGCCAACGTCCTGACTTTC.

In its sample, this clonotype was seen a few times. J is TRBJ2-3 and V is TRBV27, with no clear D. V lost 10 bases and J lost 6, with 11 bases in between. This CDR3 spans 11 amino acids. Germline loops: CDR1 MNHEY, CDR2 SMNVEV (reference sequence). The CDR3 here is CATRIGDTQYF. CDR3 sequence (DNA): TGTGCCACCCGTATTGGGGATACGCAGTATTTT.

The V call is TRBV12-3 or TRBV12-4, the J call TRBJ1-2, with a weak D call TRBD1 (5 bases). CDR3 size: 16 residues. The V end was cut by 1 base, the J end by 4 bases, with 16 bases between. CDR3 amino acids: CASSLEKWGSRYGYTF. The CDR3 region has the DNA TGTGCCAGCAGTTTAGAGAAGTGGGGGTCCCGCTATGGCTACACCTTC.

This clonotype was observed a few times. The chain couples TRBV29-1 to TRBJ1-1, with D perhaps TRBD1 (6 bases). Trimming removed 7 bases at V and 4 bases at J, with 7 bases between. The CDR3 loop spans 10 amino acids. Looked up from germline, CDR1 is SQVTM and CDR2 is ANQGSEA. The CDR3 coding sequence is TGCAGCGGGGGGGCCACTGAAGCTTTCTTT. This encodes CSGGATEAFF. The whole variable domain, remainder taken from reference TRBV29-1 and TRBJ1-1, is SAVISQKPSRDICQRGTSLTIQCQVDSQVTMMFWYRQQPGQSLTLIATANQGSEATYESGFVIDKFPISRPNLTFSTLTVSNMSPEDSSIYLCSGGATEAFFGQGTRLTVV.

In its sample, this clonotype was seen a few times. This chain connects TRBV5-6 to TRBJ1-5; 8 positions agree with TRBD1. With V trimmed by 1 base and J by 12 bases, 6 bases remained unmatched. The CDR3 runs 13 residues. Germline V lookup: CDR1 SGHDT, CDR2 YYEEEE. The CDR3 protein is CASSLSSTGDQHF. CDR3 sequence (DNA): TGTGCCAGCAGCTTGAGTTCGACAGGGGACCAGCATTTT.

This clonotype was detected ten times or more. V and J are TRBV12-5 and TRBJ2-1; TRBD2 aligns across 7 bases. The V segment lost 0 bases and the J segment 3 bases; nucleotides outside the gene matches: 11. This CDR3 contains 18 residues. Germline values: CDR1 LGHNT, CDR2 FRNRAP. CDR3: CASGLVVTSADIYNEQFF. The CDR3 nucleotides are TGTGCTAGTGGTTTGGTTGTAACTAGCGCGGATATCTACAATGAGCAGTTCTTC.